What follows are 22 T cell receptor beta chains derived from one specimen sequenced in a study of patients and donors after allogeneic stem cell transplantation. TCRdb fed the RT-PCR reads into MiXCR, producing one record per CDR3 protein. Here the sample spans about 960,000 distinct CDR3 sequences, more than 15% being singletons. Sample: blood, either unsorted or a sorted T cell fraction (not recorded which). These receptors were taken from a human donor who was either an allogeneic HSCT recipient or a stem cell or donor lymphocyte infusion donor (not recorded which). It is not recorded whose cells these are; they may come from a transplant donor.

The chain recombines TRBV4-1 with TRBJ2-7; possible D gene TRBD2, 6 bases. The CDR3 has 15 amino acids. Germline CDR1 MGHRA, CDR2 YSYEKL. Trimming cost V 0 bases and J 5 bases, with 14 bases left between them. The CDR3 DNA follows: TGCGCCAGCAGCCAAGAAGCGCGGGAAGTAGACGAGCAGTACTTC. Its translation: CASSQEAREVDEQYF.

This sequence joins TRBV20-1 and TRBJ1-6, with 7 bases lining up with TRBD1. CDR3 length: 15 amino acids. CDR1 and CDR2 (germline): DFQATT, SNEGSKA (reference sequence). V lost 3 bases to trimming and J lost 6 bases; unmatched junction nucleotides: 8. In DNA, the CDR3 is TGCAGTGCTAGTCAATCCGGGACAGTTAATTCACCCCTCCACTTT. Its protein product is CSASQSGTVNSPLHF.

This clonotype occurred a few times. The rearrangement joins TRBV5-1 to TRBJ2-3, with no clear D. The germline V and J ends were trimmed by 1 base and 0 bases, with 9 bases remaining between them. CDR3 length: 15 amino acids. Germline assignment: CDR1 SGHRS and CDR2 YFSETQ. The CDR3 DNA is TGCGCCAGCAGCTTGCAGGTCCCGAGCACAGATACGCAGTATTTT. Translating gives CASSLQVPSTDTQYF.

This clonotype was detected only a few times. The V gene is TRBV7-9, the J gene TRBJ1-2; 7 bases align to TRBD1. The CDR3 has 14 residues. Looked up from germline, CDR1 is SEHNR and CDR2 is FQNEAQ (reference sequence). Trimming cost V 5 bases and J 8 bases; bases outside gene matches: 11. CDR3 in amino acids: CASSIDRVRGGYTF. CDR3 DNA: TGTGCCAGCAGCATCGACAGGGTCCGTGGAGGCTACACCTTC. Supplemented by reference TRBV7-9 and TRBJ1-2, the full variable domain reads DTGVSQNPRHKITKRGQNVTFRCDPISEHNRLYWYRQTLGQGPEFLTYFQNEAQLEKSRLLSDRFSAERPKGSFSTLEIQRTEQGDSAMYLCASSIDRVRGGYTFGSGTRLTVV.

This clonotype was detected only a few times. This rearrangement joins TRBV29-1 to TRBJ2-5; either TRBD1 or TRBD2 may supply D (5 bases each). Germline CDR1 SQVTM, CDR2 ANQGSEA. V lost 7 bases to trimming and J lost 1 base, with 10 bases between them. The CDR3 length is 12 residues. For the CDR3, the DNA is TGCAGCGCCGGGACGCTCCAAGAGACCCAGTACTTC. Protein: CSAGTLQETQYF. Full variable domain (remainder filled in from reference TRBV29-1 and TRBJ2-5): SAVISQKPSRDICQRGTSLTIQCQVDSQVTMMFWYRQQPGQSLTLIATANQGSEATYESGFVIDKFPISRPNLTFSTLTVSNMSPEDSSIYLCSAGTLQETQYFGPGTRLLVL.

This clonotype appeared a few times. J is TRBJ1-1 and V is TRBV9; D is possibly TRBD1 (5 bases). Germline CDR1 is SGDLS and CDR2 is YYNGEE. V lost 0 bases, J lost 4 bases, and 10 bases lay in between. This CDR3 spans 14 amino acids. The CDR3 loop reads CASSVAPRATEAFF. CDR3 DNA: TGTGCCAGCAGCGTAGCTCCCAGGGCCACTGAAGCTTTCTTT.

This clonotype appeared a few times. This chain joins TRBV5-1 and TRBJ2-1; no clear D gene. Germline V gives CDR1 SGHRS, CDR2 YFSETQ. Trimming pared 6 bases from V and 3 bases from J, leaving 10 bases between. The CDR3 is 13 residues long. As DNA, the CDR3 is TGCGCCAGCACGTCGGGTTTCTACAATGAGCAGTTCTTC. It translates to CASTSGFYNEQFF.

This chain connects TRBV12-3 or TRBV12-4 to TRBJ1-3; 8 positions agree with TRBD1. The CDR3 loop spans 16 amino acids. The trim removed 5 bases at V and 0 bases at J, leaving 6 bases unmatched. CDR3 nucleotide sequence: TGTGCCAGCAGTAACGGGGACAGGCTCTCTGGAAACACCATATATTTT. Its translation: CASSNGDRLSGNTIYF.

Only a few counts were recorded for this clonotype. The chain is built from TRBV28 and TRBJ1-1; D is ambiguous. The V end lost 6 bases, the J end lost 10 bases, and 18 bases lay between the germline ends. The CDR3 is 13 residues long. Germline CDR1 reads MDHEN; CDR2 reads SYDVKM. The CDR3 coding sequence is TGTGCCAGCAGACCCCCCGCTCAGGTGGGAGCTTTCTTT. Translated, it gives CASRPPAQVGAFF.

The rearrangement joins TRBV20-1 to TRBJ2-7, with TRBD1 matching 8 bases. Germline CDR1 DFQATT, CDR2 SNEGSKA (reference sequence). V lost 2 bases to trimming and J lost 6 bases; unmatched junction nucleotides: 12. The CDR3 loop spans 15 amino acids. Here the CDR3 DNA reads TGCAGTGCTAGACGGCAGGGGGCTCTCCGAGGCGAGCAGTACTTC. Its translation: CSARRQGALRGEQYF.

There are a few counts of this clonotype. This chain links TRBV5-6 with TRBJ2-7; D possibly corresponds to TRBD1 (6 bases). The CDR3 is 14 amino acids. V gave up 1 base and J gave up 5 bases, with 13 bases separating them. The V gene's germline CDR1 is SGHDT and CDR2 YYEEEE. The CDR3 here is CASSLSGVIHEQYF. CDR3 sequence (DNA): TGTGCCAGCAGCTTGTCAGGGGTAATCCACGAGCAGTACTTC.

This clonotype was observed a handful of times. The chain joins TRBV29-1 to TRBJ1-2; 8 bases line up with TRBD1. Trimming removed 5 bases from V and 10 bases from J; junction bases left unmatched: 9. The CDR3 covers 12 residues. CDR1 and CDR2 from the germline V gene are SQVTM and ANQGSEA. CDR3 residues: CSVLDDRGVYTF. The CDR3, as DNA: TGCAGCGTTCTTGATGACAGGGGAGTCTACACCTTC.

This clonotype turned up a few times. This chain joins TRBV29-1 and TRBJ1-1; no clear D. The germline V gene has CDR1 SQVTM and CDR2 ANQGSEA. Trimming left V 8 bases short and J 3 bases short, with 16 bases between. The CDR3 is 13 amino acids. The CDR3 sequence: CSYARGGHTEAFF. As DNA, the CDR3 is TGCAGCTACGCCCGGGGAGGGCACACTGAAGCTTTCTTT.

V is TRBV2 and J is TRBJ2-5; possibly TRBD2 for D (6 bases). The CDR3 has 9 residues. Germline CDR1 SNHLY, CDR2 FYNNEI. Trimming stripped 7 bases from V and 13 bases from J, with 10 bases between. CDR3 in amino acids: CASNSGLYF. CDR3 nucleotide sequence: TGTGCCAGCAACAGCGGGTTGTACTTC.

This clonotype was seen a few times. The chain uses TRBV5-6 and TRBJ2-7; TRBD1 matches 9 bases. After removal of 2 bases from V and 5 bases from J, the junction contained 14 bases not matched to a gene. The germline V gene encodes CDR1 SGHDT and CDR2 YYEEEE. There are 17 residues in the CDR3. This CDR3 is CASSLIVGQGGGDEQYF. In DNA form, the CDR3 reads TGTGCCAGCAGCTTAATCGTGGGACAGGGAGGGGGCGACGAGCAGTACTTC.

The CDR3 DNA reads TGTGCCAGCAGCGATATCGACAGGGGCACAGATACGCAGTATTTT. Amino acids: CASSDIDRGTDTQYF. The chain carries TRBV5-5 and TRBJ2-3, with TRBD1 matching 7 bases. The CDR3 extends over 15 amino acids. J gave up 1 base and V 4 bases, and 6 bases lay outside the gene matches. Germline assignment: CDR1 SGHKS and CDR2 YYEKEE (reference sequence).

This clonotype came up many times. This chain connects TRBV5-1 to TRBJ2-3; perhaps TRBD1 as D (6 bases). V shed 5 bases and J shed 2 bases, with 15 bases lying between them. This CDR3 has 15 residues. The germline V gene encodes CDR1 SGHRS and CDR2 YFSETQ. The CDR3 spells CASSIGRTVTDTQYF. In DNA form, the CDR3 reads TGCGCCAGCAGTATCGGCCGGACAGTCACAGATACGCAGTATTTT. The full variable domain, its missing parts supplied by reference TRBV5-1 and TRBJ2-3, is KAGVTQTPRYLIKTRGQQVTLSCSPISGHRSVSWYQQTPGQGLQFLFEYFSETQRNKGNFPGRFSGRQFSNSRSEMNVSTLELGDSALYLCASSIGRTVTDTQYFGPGTRLTVL.

This clonotype was seen only a few times. The chain combines TRBV12-3 or TRBV12-4 with TRBJ2-2; D may be TRBD1 or TRBD2 (6 bases each). The length of the CDR3 is 13 residues. V was pared by 6 bases and J by 8 bases, with 13 bases between. The CDR3 DNA follows: TGTGCCAGCAGACCCACAGGGAGGGGGGAGCTGTTTTTT. This codes for CASRPTGRGELFF.

This sequence joins TRBV20-1 and TRBJ2-3; unclear D gene. Trimming cost V 3 bases and J 9 bases, with 19 bases left between them. The V gene's germline CDR1 is DFQATT and CDR2 SNEGSKA (reference sequence). CDR3 length: 14 amino acids. The CDR3 DNA sequence: TGCAGTGCTAGTAGCAAATCACCTGGACGAACGCAGTATTTT. Translated, it gives CSASSKSPGRTQYF.

This clonotype was picked up a small number of times. V and J are TRBV5-1 and TRBJ2-7; TRBD1 matches at 10 bases. This CDR3 is built from 16 residues. The germline V gene encodes CDR1 SGHRS and CDR2 YFSETQ. Trimming took 5 bases from V and 2 from J; bases not matched to a gene: 10. In nucleotides, the CDR3 is TGCGCCAGCAGATTTGACAGGGGGCTATTCCCCTACGAGCAGTACTTC. This gives the protein CASRFDRGLFPYEQYF.

The J gene is TRBJ2-3, the V gene TRBV14; D gene uncertain. This CDR3 has 14 residues. The germline CDR1 and CDR2 sequences are SGHDN and FVKESK. The germline V and J ends were trimmed by 0 bases and 2 bases, with 6 bases remaining between them. The CDR3 loop reads CASSQEVFTDTQYF. As DNA, the CDR3 is TGTGCCAGCAGCCAAGAGGTGTTCACAGATACGCAGTATTTT.

This clonotype came up a few times. The CDR3 here is CASSPMSYEQYF. The CDR3, as DNA: TGTGCCAGCAGTCCAATGAGTTACGAGCAGTACTTC. The J gene is TRBJ2-7, the V gene TRBV7-2; D not resolved. Germline CDR1 reads SGHTA; CDR2 reads FQGNSA. The length of the CDR3 is 12 residues. The V end lost 6 bases, the J end lost 4 bases, and 10 bases lay between the germline ends.